Each of the 30 T cell receptor beta chains below was sequenced from the same sample in a study of cytomegalovirus exposure and HLA in healthy donors. Primers: 60 Vbeta forward and 13 Jbeta reverse. The assay was immunoSEQ multiplex PCR, and TCRdb's table has in-frame clones only and misses some. The sample table includes over 20,000 clones. Sequencing was done on a sample of PBMCs. Receptors originate from a man aged 60 to 75 in good health and CMV-seropositive.

CDR3 DNA: TGCAGTGCTCCGTACAACGAAGCTTTCTTT. It translates to CSAPYNEAFF. The V gene is TRBV20-1, the J gene TRBJ1-1, with D hard to call. The germline V gene encodes CDR1 DFQATT and CDR2 SNEGSKA (reference sequence). V shed 5 bases and J shed 8 bases, with 9 bases lying between them. This CDR3 is built from 10 residues.

The chain carries TRBV4-2 and TRBJ1-5, with a weak D call TRBD1 (6 bases). V dropped 2 bases and J dropped 7 bases, with 15 bases sitting between them. The germline V gene encodes CDR1 LGHNA and CDR2 YNFKEQ. The CDR3 sequence is 15 residues long. Here the CDR3 reads CASSQWGGDGQPQHF. The DNA for the CDR3 is TGTGCCAGCAGCCAATGGGGGGGCGACGGGCAGCCCCAGCATTTT.

The J gene is TRBJ2-7, the V gene TRBV9, with TRBD2 identical over 9 bases. Germline values: CDR1 SGDLS, CDR2 YYNGEE. The CDR3 has 14 amino acids. The trim removed 2 bases at V and 3 bases at J, leaving 3 bases unmatched. The CDR3 DNA reads as TGTGCCAGCAGCGTGACTAGCGGAAACTACGAGCAGTACTTC. It specifies CASSVTSGNYEQYF.

The chain uses TRBV19 and TRBJ2-5; the match to TRBD2 covers 9 bases. The CDR3 has 16 amino acids. V dropped 4 bases and J dropped 2; count of bases not matched to a gene: 8. Germline V gene sequence: CDR1 LNHDA, CDR2 SQIVND (reference sequence). The DNA for the CDR3 is TGTGCCAGTAGTACCTCCCCTCTAGCGGGGCAAGAGACCCAGTACTTC. Protein: CASSTSPLAGQETQYF.

This chain uses TRBV5-1 with TRBJ1-1; unclear D gene. The CDR3 has 11 residues. Trimming stripped 0 bases from V and 8 bases from J, with 5 bases between. From germline, CDR1 is SGHRS and CDR2 YFSETQ. CDR3 nucleotides: TGCGCCAGCAGCTTGGACAGAGAAGCTTTCTTT. Translating it yields CASSLDREAFF. The whole variable domain, filled in from reference TRBV5-1 and TRBJ1-1, reads KAGVTQTPRYLIKTRGQQVTLSCSPISGHRSVSWYQQTPGQGLQFLFEYFSETQRNKGNFPGRFSGRQFSNSRSEMNVSTLELGDSALYLCASSLDREAFFGQGTRLTVV.

The chain couples TRBV5-1 to TRBJ2-3; TRBD1 agrees at 8 bases. Germline V gives CDR1 SGHRS, CDR2 YFSETQ. The junction had 6 bases not matched to a gene; V was cut back by 0 bases and J by 6 bases. There are 15 residues in the CDR3. This chain's CDR3 is CASSLVAGGADTQYF. CDR3 nucleotides: TGCGCCAGCAGCTTGGTTGCAGGGGGCGCGGATACGCAGTATTTT.

The chain links TRBV29-1 to TRBJ2-7; D possibly corresponds to TRBD2 (5 bases). Trimming pared 5 bases from V and 7 bases from J, leaving 15 bases between. Germline assignment: CDR1 SQVTM and CDR2 ANQGSEA. This CDR3 has 12 amino acids. CDR3: CSVSLVPYEQYF. In nucleotides, the CDR3 is TGCAGCGTTTCACTAGTTCCGTATGAGCAGTACTTC.

The chain is built from TRBV9 and TRBJ2-5; the match to TRBD2 covers 8 bases. The CDR3 covers 15 residues. V was clipped by 0 bases and J by 5 bases; unmatched bases: 6. Germline V gives CDR1 SGDLS, CDR2 YYNGEE. Here the CDR3 reads CASSVAGGPLETQYF. The DNA of the CDR3 is TGTGCCAGCAGCGTAGCGGGAGGGCCTTTGGAGACCCAGTACTTC.

The chain joins TRBV9 to TRBJ2-1; tentative D call: TRBD2 (5 bases). Trimming pared 4 bases from V and 7 bases from J, leaving 12 bases between. Germline CDR1 and CDR2: SGDLS and YYNGEE. This CDR3 is 13 amino acids long. CDR3 protein: CASSPRTDNEQFF. Here the CDR3 DNA reads TGTGCCAGCAGCCCCCGGACTGATAATGAGCAGTTCTTC.

This chain's CDR3 is CIGQVYGEAGGEQFF. DNA of the CDR3: TGCATCGGACAGGTTTATGGGGAGGCGGGAGGTGAGCAGTTCTTC. The chain uses TRBV29-1 and TRBJ2-1; D possibly corresponds to TRBD2 (8 bases). The CDR3 runs to 15 residues. The germline gives CDR1 SQVTM, CDR2 ANQGSEA.

The chain couples TRBV11-2 to TRBJ2-7, with D tentatively TRBD1 (6 bases). The CDR3 totals 14 residues. Germline CDR1 is SGHAT and CDR2 is FQNNGV. Deletions cut 2 bases from V and 2 bases from J, with 10 bases between. CDR3 sequence reads: CASSLQGRAYEQYF. The CDR3 DNA follows: TGTGCCAGCAGCTTACAGGGGCGGGCCTACGAGCAGTACTTC. Full variable domain (rest looked up from reference TRBV11-2 and TRBJ2-7): EAGVAQSPRYKIIEKRQSVAFWCNPISGHATLYWYQQILGQGPKLLIQFQNNGVVDDSQLPKDRFSAERLKGVDSTLKIQPAKLEDSAVYLCASSLQGRAYEQYFGPGTRLTVT.

The chain recombines TRBV5-4 with TRBJ2-7; perhaps TRBD2 as D (6 bases). Per germline, CDR1 SGHNT and CDR2 YYREEE (reference sequence). The CDR3 consists of 17 residues. V dropped 0 bases and J dropped 2 bases, with 18 bases sitting between them. The CDR3 nucleotides read TGTGCCAGCAGCTTGGGGACCGGGAGTACCATCCCCTACGAGCAGTACTTC. Protein: CASSLGTGSTIPYEQYF.

The chain has TRBV18 and TRBJ1-2, with 7 positions matching TRBD1. Trimming cost V 1 base and J 2 bases; bases outside gene matches: 7. The CDR3 sequence is 16 residues long. The V gene's germline CDR1 is KGHSH and CDR2 LQKENI. Written as DNA, the CDR3 is TGTGCCAGCTCACCACGAGTGGACAGGCGCAACTATGGCTACACCTTC. Amino acid sequence: CASSPRVDRRNYGYTF.

The gene calls are TRBV6-4 and TRBJ2-3, with TRBD2 matching 14 bases. The CDR3 length is 16 residues. The junction had 11 bases not matched to a gene; V was cut back by 6 bases and J by 9 bases. From germline, CDR1 is MRHNA and CDR2 SNTAGT. CDR3 DNA: TGTGCCAGCAGCCCCGGGACAGGGACTAGCGGGAGCACGCAGTATTTT. This codes for CASSPGTGTSGSTQYF.

The chain employs TRBV5-1 and TRBJ2-5; 12 positions match TRBD2. Trimming cost V 4 bases and J 0 bases; bases outside gene matches: 4. Germline assignment: CDR1 SGHRS and CDR2 YFSETQ. This CDR3 comprises 16 residues. CDR3 loop: CASSPGLAGNQETQYF. The CDR3 coding sequence is TGCGCCAGCAGCCCGGGACTAGCGGGCAACCAAGAGACCCAGTACTTC.

The rearrangement joins TRBV6-1 to TRBJ1-5; 7 nucleotides line up with TRBD1. From germline, CDR1 is MNHNS and CDR2 SASEGT. The V and J ends lost 7 bases and 4 bases, in that order; junction bases with no gene match: 10. The CDR3 runs to 15 residues. The CDR3 protein is CASIQVQGRNQPQHF. CDR3 sequence (DNA): TGTGCCAGCATCCAAGTACAGGGGAGGAATCAGCCCCAGCATTTT.

The rearrangement uses TRBV20-1 and TRBJ1-2, with a possible D match to TRBD1 (5 bases). CDR1 and CDR2 from the germline V gene are DFQATT and SNEGSKA (reference sequence). The length of the CDR3 is 11 residues. The V end was cut by 4 bases, the J end by 8 bases, with 11 bases between. For the CDR3, the DNA is TGCAGTGCTAATTACCGGACAGGCTACACCTTC. Translation: CSANYRTGYTF.

The V and J genes are TRBV2 and TRBJ2-6; tentative D call: TRBD1 (6 bases). From germline, CDR1 is SNHLY and CDR2 FYNNEI. V was cut by 2 bases and J by 2 bases, with 7 bases left in between. The CDR3 length is 15 residues. Here the CDR3 reads CASSESGAGANVLTF. CDR3 DNA: TGTGCCAGCAGTGAATCAGGGGCTGGGGCCAACGTCCTGACTTTC.

The gene calls are TRBV5-4 and TRBJ2-1, with 13 bases lining up with TRBD2. With 3 bases clipped from V and 6 bases from J, the junction kept 6 bases outside the gene matches. Germline loops: CDR1 SGHNT, CDR2 YYREEE (reference sequence). The CDR3 totals 16 residues. The CDR3 protein is CASSWGLAGQRNEQFF. In DNA form, the CDR3 reads TGTGCCAGCAGCTGGGGACTAGCGGGACAACGCAATGAGCAGTTCTTC. The full variable domain, completed using reference TRBV5-4 and TRBJ2-1, is ETGVTQSPTHLIKTRGQQVTLRCSSQSGHNTVSWYQQALGQGPQFIFQYYREEENGRGNFPPRFSGLQFPNYSSELNVNALELDDSALYLCASSWGLAGQRNEQFFGPGTRLTVL.

As concerns this clone: Other DNA sequences of this sample code for an identical CDR3. The chain employs TRBV7-9 and TRBJ2-1; 9 nucleotides match TRBD2. Germline-derived CDR1 and CDR2 are SEHNR and FQNEAQ (reference sequence). The length of the CDR3 is 16 residues. Unmatched junction bases numbered 5, after V lost 5 bases and J lost 0 bases. For the CDR3, the DNA is TGTGCCAGCAGCCTTTCACTAGCGGGCTCCTACAATGAGCAGTTCTTC. Protein: CASSLSLAGSYNEQFF.

The V gene is TRBV29-1, the J gene TRBJ2-7, with 11 bases fitting TRBD2. V was pared by 6 bases and J by 4 bases, with 20 bases of the junction left unmatched. The CDR3 runs 18 residues. CDR1 is SQVTM and CDR2 is ANQGSEA in the germline V gene. The CDR3, as DNA: TGCAGCGTCACCACGGAACCTCTAGCGGGAGGACGGAAATACGAGCAGTACTTC. It translates to CSVTTEPLAGGRKYEQYF.

The chain uses TRBV6-5 and TRBJ2-1; perhaps TRBD2 as D (5 bases). This CDR3 is built from 13 residues. V shed 3 bases and J shed 7 bases, with 10 bases lying between them. The germline gives CDR1 MNHEY, CDR2 SVGAGI. The DNA of the CDR3 is TGTGCCAGCAGTTATGAGGGTTGGAATGAGCAGTTCTTC. Protein: CASSYEGWNEQFF.

V usage is TRBV5-1 and J usage is TRBJ2-3; 12 nucleotides line up with TRBD2. The ends lost 0 bases at V and 4 bases at J; junction bases unmatched: 3. The CDR3 has 16 residues. CDR1 is SGHRS, CDR2 YFSETQ, per germline. For the CDR3, the DNA is TGCGCCAGCAGCTTGGGGGCTAGCGGGAGGGCAGATACGCAGTATTTT. Translated, it gives CASSLGASGRADTQYF.

The rearrangement links TRBV12-5 to TRBJ2-2; the match to TRBD2 covers 9 bases. There are 16 residues in the CDR3. Germline assignment: CDR1 LGHNT and CDR2 FRNRAP. V lost 6 bases and J lost 4; bases outside the gene matches: 9. CDR3 nucleotides: TGTGCTAGTGGACTGAGTAGCGGGAGCCTCACCGGGGAGCTGTTTTTT. Its translation: CASGLSSGSLTGELFF. The complete variable domain, with remaining parts taken from reference TRBV12-5 and TRBJ2-2, reads DARVTQTPRHKVTEMGQEVTMRCQPILGHNTVFWYRQTMMQGLELLAYFRNRAPLDDSGMPKDRFSAEMPDATLATLKIQPSEPRDSAVYFCASGLSSGSLTGELFFGEGSRLTVL.

This chain links TRBV19 with TRBJ1-1; D is perhaps TRBD1 (5 bases). This CDR3 region has 13 residues. Trimming pared 7 bases from V and 10 bases from J, leaving 19 bases between. Germline V lookup: CDR1 LNHDA, CDR2 SQIVND (reference sequence). CDR3 sequence: CASTPRGAEGAFF. As DNA, the CDR3 is TGTGCCAGTACTCCCCGCGGGGCCGAGGGAGCTTTCTTT.

The V gene is TRBV5-6, the J gene TRBJ2-5; the match to TRBD1 covers 7 bases. The V gene end was trimmed by 4 bases and the J gene end by 2 bases; junction bases not matched to a gene: 5. Germline CDR1 is SGHDT and CDR2 is YYEEEE. CDR3 length: 14 residues. CDR3 protein: CASSPLGQQETQYF. The DNA of the CDR3 is TGTGCCAGCAGCCCGTTGGGACAGCAAGAGACCCAGTACTTC.

Written as DNA, the CDR3 is TGTGCCAGCAGTCCCCCCAGTTCTAACTATGGCTACACCTTC. It specifies CASSPPSSNYGYTF. The rearrangement links TRBV27 to TRBJ1-2, with D unresolved. Germline-derived CDR1 and CDR2 are MNHEY and SMNVEV (reference sequence). With 5 bases removed from V and 0 bases from J, the gap between germline ends came to 10 bases. The CDR3 length is 14 residues.

The V gene is TRBV30, the J gene TRBJ1-2, with D maybe TRBD1 (6 bases). The V gene's germline CDR1 is GTSNPN and CDR2 SVGIG (reference sequence). The V and J ends lost 4 bases and 3 bases respectively, with 12 bases between them. The length of the CDR3 is 13 residues. CDR3 DNA sequence: TGTGCCTGGAATAATCAGGGGCACTATGGCTACACCTTC. The encoded protein is CAWNNQGHYGYTF.

The rearrangement links TRBV29-1 to TRBJ2-1; D unclear. Trimming stripped 2 bases from V and 6 bases from J, with 8 bases between. From germline, CDR1 is SQVTM and CDR2 ANQGSEA. The CDR3 has 12 residues. This chain's CDR3 is CSVETELNEQFF. CDR3 coding DNA: TGCAGCGTTGAAACAGAGCTCAATGAGCAGTTCTTC.

This rearrangement joins TRBV19 to TRBJ1-1; 7 bases fit TRBD1. The CDR3 covers 15 residues. The germline gives CDR1 LNHDA, CDR2 SQIVND (reference sequence). V gave up 5 bases and J gave up 8 bases; unmatched junction bases: 14. CDR3 sequence reads: CASSWPSGQVWEAFF. The CDR3 region has the DNA TGTGCCAGTAGTTGGCCCTCAGGACAGGTTTGGGAAGCTTTCTTT.